The 22 T cell receptor beta chains below all came from one sample that was sequenced in a study of graft-versus-host responses after intestinal transplantation. Data came from immunoSEQ multiplex PCR; TCRdb stores just in-frame clones and leaves some out. The table includes about 70,000 clones, 85% to 90% detected once. No antigen has been identified for these receptors. Specimen: unstimulated CD8+ T cells sorted from spleen or lymph node cells, collected before transplant. The receptor set was obtained from a human donor who was the organ donor for an intestinal transplant.

The V call is TRBV7-8, the J call TRBJ1-6; D gene uncertain. Trimming stripped 4 bases from V and 0 bases from J, with 13 bases between. Germline-derived CDR1 and CDR2 are SGHVS and FQNEAQ. The CDR3 runs to 17 residues. The CDR3 DNA sequence: TGTGCCAGCAGCTCCACCGGTTGGAGCTCCTATAATTCACCCCTCCACTTT. Translation gives CASSSTGWSSYNSPLHF.

The gene calls are TRBV7-9 and TRBJ1-1; 7 bases match TRBD1. Germline V gives CDR1 SEHNR, CDR2 FQNEAQ (reference sequence). The CDR3 loop spans 12 amino acids. V shed 3 bases and J 7 bases; nucleotides not matched to a gene: 2. The CDR3 loop is CASSLGTVEAFF. The CDR3 nucleotides read TGTGCCAGCAGCTTGGGGACAGTTGAAGCTTTCTTT. The complete variable domain, with remaining parts taken from reference TRBV7-9 and TRBJ1-1, reads DTGVSQNPRHKITKRGQNVTFRCDPISEHNRLYWYRQTLGQGPEFLTYFQNEAQLEKSRLLSDRFSAERPKGSFSTLEIQRTEQGDSAMYLCASSLGTVEAFFGQGTRLTVV.

The rearrangement uses TRBV6-4 and TRBJ2-3; 9 nucleotides agree with TRBD2. After removal of 0 bases from V and 2 bases from J, the junction contained 3 bases not matched to a gene. The CDR3 length is 16 residues. Per germline, CDR1 MRHNA and CDR2 SNTAGT. CDR3 loop: CASSDSGGGATDTQYF. CDR3 bases: TGTGCCAGCAGTGACTCGGGCGGGGGGGCCACAGATACGCAGTATTTT.

This chain connects TRBV5-1 to TRBJ1-4; TRBD1 agrees at 7 bases. The CDR3 has 15 amino acids. Unmatched junction bases numbered 11, after V lost 4 bases and J lost 8 bases. Germline V gene sequence: CDR1 SGHRS, CDR2 YFSETQ. CDR3 bases: TGCGCCAGCAGCCGCCGTGACAGGGCCCTAGAAAAACTGTTTTTT. This gives the protein CASSRRDRALEKLFF.

The chain has TRBV13 and TRBJ2-2; TRBD2 agrees at 8 bases. The V gene's germline CDR1 is PRHDT and CDR2 FYEKMQ (reference sequence). Trimming at V came to 0 bases and at J to 3 bases, leaving 6 bases not matched to a gene. The CDR3 runs 17 residues. This chain's CDR3 is CASSLGLAVGDTGELFF. For the CDR3, the DNA is TGTGCCAGCAGCTTAGGACTAGCGGTCGGGGACACCGGGGAGCTGTTTTTT.

The chain couples TRBV6-5 to TRBJ1-1; 10 nucleotides match TRBD1. This CDR3 has 16 residues. Germline lookup yields CDR1 MNHEY and CDR2 SVGAGI. V was pared by 1 base and J by 7 bases, with 9 bases of the junction left unmatched. The chain's CDR3 is CASSYFAGQGFGEAFF. CDR3 sequence (DNA): TGTGCCAGCAGTTACTTTGCGGGACAGGGGTTTGGTGAAGCTTTCTTT.

The chain uses TRBV30 and TRBJ2-1, with a tentative D call TRBD2 (6 bases). V was pared by 1 base and J by 12 bases, with 13 bases between. This CDR3 is 12 amino acids long. Germline values: CDR1 GTSNPN, CDR2 SVGIG (reference sequence). The chain's CDR3 is CAWSAELEGQFF. CDR3 coding DNA: TGTGCCTGGAGTGCGGAGCTGGAGGGGCAGTTCTTC.

V usage is TRBV9 and J usage is TRBJ2-5, with 7 bases aligning to TRBD1. V shed 3 bases, J shed 2 bases, and the junction held 7 bases outside the gene matches. Germline loops: CDR1 SGDLS, CDR2 YYNGEE. The length of the CDR3 is 15 residues. The CDR3 is CASSGVGQTQETQYF. The CDR3 DNA reads as TGTGCCAGCAGCGGAGTGGGACAGACACAAGAGACCCAGTACTTC.

The genes are TRBV12-5 and TRBJ1-1; the match to TRBD1 covers 7 bases. CDR3 size: 14 residues. The germline V gene encodes CDR1 LGHNT and CDR2 FRNRAP. V lost 6 bases to trimming and J lost 6 bases; unmatched junction nucleotides: 10. This CDR3 is CASGRQGVSAEAFF. The CDR3 bases are TGTGCTAGTGGACGGCAGGGGGTCTCGGCTGAAGCTTTCTTT.

The chain is built from TRBV5-4 and TRBJ2-3; 10 bases line up with TRBD2. Germline CDR1 and CDR2: SGHNT and YYREEE (reference sequence). V gave up 0 bases and J gave up 1 base; unmatched junction bases: 2. The CDR3 spans 16 residues. This chain's CDR3 is CASSLDGLAGTDTQYF. As DNA, the CDR3 is TGTGCCAGCAGCTTGGACGGACTAGCGGGCACAGATACGCAGTATTTT.

The chain employs TRBV28 and TRBJ1-1; D possibly corresponds to TRBD1 (5 bases). Germline V CDR1 and CDR2: MDHEN, SYDVKM. V was shortened by 7 bases and J by 8 bases, with 17 bases between the two germline ends. CDR3 length: 13 amino acids. The CDR3, as DNA: TGTGCCAGCACGTGGGGCTCAGACGCGGAAGCTTTCTTT. Its translation: CASTWGSDAEAFF.

This chain connects TRBV5-1 to TRBJ1-2; no reliable D call. V lost 0 bases, J lost 6 bases, and 9 bases lay in between. The germline V gene encodes CDR1 SGHRS and CDR2 YFSETQ. The CDR3 extends over 13 amino acids. The chain's CDR3 is CASSLEAAHGYTF. Written as DNA, the CDR3 is TGCGCCAGCAGCTTGGAGGCAGCGCATGGCTACACCTTC.

This clone has just a few counts. V and J are TRBV19 and TRBJ2-1; the D gene is possibly TRBD1 (5 bases). Trimming left V 0 bases short and J 6 bases short, with 9 bases between. The germline V gene encodes CDR1 LNHDA and CDR2 SQIVND (reference sequence). CDR3 length equals 14 residues. CDR3 in DNA: TGTGCCAGTAGTATAGAAGGTGGGGCCAATGAGCAGTTCTTC. Amino acids: CASSIEGGANEQFF.

The chain recombines TRBV4-3 with TRBJ2-6, with D unclear. The CDR3 is made up of 14 amino acids. Germline V gene lookup returns CDR1 LGHNA and CDR2 YSLEER. V shed 2 bases and J shed 0 bases, with 2 bases lying between them. The CDR3: CASSQYSGANVLTF. The DNA for the CDR3 is TGCGCCAGCAGCCAATACTCTGGGGCCAACGTCCTGACTTTC.

This sequence joins TRBV7-6 and TRBJ2-3; D is possibly TRBD2 (6 bases). The CDR3 is made up of 19 amino acids. The germline V gene has CDR1 SGHVS and CDR2 FNYEAQ. The ends were cut back, 2 bases at V and 2 bases at J, with 23 bases in the middle. CDR3 DNA sequence: TGTGCCAGCAGCTTAAGTCTAGGCGGGAACCTATATAACACAGATACGCAGTATTTT. Its translation is CASSLSLGGNLYNTDTQYF.

This clone was found once. The chain joins TRBV6-1 to TRBJ2-7; a possible D gene is TRBD1 (7 bases). The CDR3 totals 13 residues. Trimming cost V 4 bases and J 4 bases, with 11 bases left between them. Per the germline V gene, CDR1 is MNHNS and CDR2 is SASEGT. The CDR3 loop is CASSVQGGYEQYV. In DNA, the CDR3 is TGTGCCAGCAGTGTTCAGGGGGGTTACGAGCAGTACGTC.

The chain employs TRBV6-5 and TRBJ1-2, with D tentatively TRBD1 (6 bases). Trimming cost V 2 bases and J 8 bases, with 18 bases left between them. The CDR3 has 15 amino acids. The germline V gene has CDR1 MNHEY and CDR2 SVGAGI. The CDR3 loop reads CASSYKGGSFGGYTF. The CDR3 region has the DNA TGTGCCAGCAGTTACAAAGGGGGTTCCTTCGGGGGCTACACCTTC.

The V call is TRBV28, the J call TRBJ1-1; weak D call: TRBD1 (5 bases). The V gene lost 5 bases and the J gene lost 3 bases, with 16 bases spanning the gap. The CDR3 runs 15 residues. From germline, CDR1 is MDHEN and CDR2 SYDVKM. This CDR3 is CASSPPQRGYTEAFF. DNA of the CDR3: TGTGCCAGCAGTCCCCCACAGCGGGGGTACACTGAAGCTTTCTTT.

The chain links TRBV7-4 to TRBJ1-1; maybe TRBD1 (5 bases). The V gene's germline CDR1 is SGHVT and CDR2 SQSDAQ. The CDR3 runs 14 residues. Between the trimmed V and J ends, which lost 2 bases and 1 base, there was a span of 8 bases. The DNA for the CDR3 is TGTGCCAGCAGCTTACCCGGACAGAACACTGAAGCTTTCTTT. This gives the protein CASSLPGQNTEAFF.

This clone was detected only once. The chain has TRBV9 and TRBJ1-2; D may be TRBD1 (5 bases). Trimming stripped 0 bases from V and 3 bases from J, with 9 bases between. This CDR3 region has 14 residues. Germline lookup yields CDR1 SGDLS and CDR2 YYNGEE. As DNA, the CDR3 is TGTGCCAGCAGCGTAGCTAAGACAGACTATGGCTACACCTTC. This translates into CASSVAKTDYGYTF.

V gene TRBV27 combines with J gene TRBJ2-1; D is undetermined. V dropped 3 bases and J dropped 4 bases, with 7 bases sitting between them. This CDR3 comprises 13 residues. Germline V gene sequence: CDR1 MNHEY, CDR2 SMNVEV (reference sequence). The CDR3 loop reads CASSFGSYNEQFF. CDR3 in DNA: TGTGCCAGCAGTTTCGGGTCTTACAATGAGCAGTTCTTC.

This sequence joins TRBV6-5 and TRBJ2-7, with D tentatively TRBD2 (6 bases). The CDR3 consists of 15 residues. Per the germline V gene, CDR1 is MNHEY and CDR2 is SVGAGI. V lost 6 bases, J lost 4 bases, and 19 bases lay in between. CDR3 region: CASSSRGFSGYEQYV. The DNA for the CDR3 is TGTGCCAGCAGCTCCCGGGGGTTTAGTGGTTACGAGCAGTACGTC.